A selection of T cell receptor beta chains follows, all from one sample in a study of blood T cell repertoires in COVID-19. Generated by immunoSEQ multiplex PCR, the TCRdb table keeps only in-frame clones and is missing some. This table holds some 360,000 clones, 70% to 90% found once. The sample comprised peripheral blood. These receptors originate from an older woman with COVID-19, enrolled during active disease. The CDR3 runs from the conserved cysteine through the conserved F or W. Fields, in order: CDR3 length, J gene, clone size, D gene, V gene, CDR3 protein, CDR3 DNA. The D gene is left open where the match is weak. Some rows have no size entry. The others give once, few or many, or a class for an expanded clone.

16 | TRBJ2-1 | . | TRBD2 | TRBV4-2 | CASSLKAGLDSNEQFF | TGTGCCAGCAGCCTAAAAGCGGGACTAGACTCCAATGAGCAGTTCTTC
14 | TRBJ2-1 | . | TRBD2 | TRBV19 | CASRTSGAYNEQFF | TGTGCCAGTAGAACTAGCGGGGCCTACAATGAGCAGTTCTTC
16 | TRBJ1-6 | . | . | TRBV5-6 | CASSLVASRVRSPLHF | TGTGCCAGCAGCTTGGTTGCCAGCCGGGTCCGTTCACCCCTCCACTTT
14 | TRBJ2-7 | . | TRBD2 | TRBV7-9 | CASSAGTSDHEQYF | TGTGCCAGCAGTGCCGGGACTAGTGATCACGAGCAGTACTTC
14 | TRBJ1-5 | . | . | TRBV28 | CASSLSGTRQPQHF | TGTGCCAGCAGTTTATCGGGAACGCGGCAGCCCCAGCATTTT
15 | TRBJ2-1 | . | TRBD1 | TRBV5-6 | CASSSRDRAYNEQFF | TGTGCCAGCAGCTCCCGGGACAGGGCCTACAATGAGCAGTTCTTC
13 | TRBJ2-2 | . | . | TRBV5-1 | CASSSPQAGELFF | TGCGCCAGCAGCTCCCCCCAGGCCGGGGAGCTGTTTTTT
18 | TRBJ1-4 | . | . | TRBV21-1 | CASCHSLGLSTTNEKLFF | TGTGCCAGTTGCCACTCTTTGGGCCTTTCCACCACTAATGAAAAACTGTTTTTT
15 | TRBJ1-1 | . | TRBD1 | TRBV7-9 | CASSPDRGGYTEAFF | TGTGCCAGCAGCCCCGACAGGGGAGGGTACACTGAAGCTTTCTTT
12 | TRBJ2-5 | . | . | TRBV5-4 | CASSLLLQTQYF | TGTGCCAGCAGCCTTCTCCTACAGACCCAGTACTTC
13 | TRBJ2-1 | . | . | TRBV15 | CATSRGGGVEQFF | TGTGCCACCAGCAGAGGTGGCGGGGTCGAGCAGTTCTTC
15 | TRBJ1-4 | . | TRBD1 | TRBV5-1 | CASSLQGSINEKLFF | TGCGCCAGCAGCTTACAGGGGAGTATCAATGAAAAACTGTTTTTT
12 | TRBJ1-1 | once | . | TRBV29-1 | CSGQGGRSEAFF | TGCAGCGGCCAGGGTGGTCGCAGTGAAGCTTTCTTT
15 | TRBJ1-5 | . | TRBD1 | TRBV19 | CATRRRGLGDQPQHF | TGTGCCACCCGGCGGAGGGGGCTAGGGGATCAGCCCCAGCATTTT
19 | TRBJ1-5 | . | TRBD1 | TRBV6-1 | CASSDGVLRKGTAIQPQHF | TGTGCCAGCAGTGACGGCGTACTCAGGAAGGGGACAGCAATCCAGCCCCAGCATTTT
15 | TRBJ2-5 | . | TRBD1 | TRBV11-1 | CASSRRDSNRETQYF | TGTGCCAGCAGCCGCCGGGACAGTAATCGGGAGACCCAGTACTTC
15 | TRBJ1-2 | . | TRBD1 | TRBV3-1/TRBV3-2 | CASSRDLQGAGGYTF | TGTGCCAGCAGCCGGGACCTACAGGGGGCTGGCGGCTACACCTTC
14 | TRBJ2-7 | . | TRBD1 | TRBV7-9 | CASSLTGGKHEQYF | TGTGCCAGCAGCCTAACAGGGGGAAAGCACGAGCAGTACTTC
14 | TRBJ1-4 | . | . | TRBV5-5 | CASSYQGGREKLFF | TGTGCCAGCAGCTACCAAGGGGGAAGAGAAAAACTGTTTTTT
16 | TRBJ1-1 | . | TRBD1 | TRBV11-2 | CASSLGGGSWGTEAFF | TGTGCCAGCAGCTTAGGAGGGGGCTCCTGGGGCACTGAAGCTTTCTTT
15 | TRBJ2-3 | . | . | TRBV7-3 | CASSLTSGLTDTQYF | TGTGCCAGCAGCTTAACTAGCGGACTCACAGATACGCAGTATTTT
15 | TRBJ2-1 | . | TRBD2 | TRBV28 | CASSTPGRGNNEQFF | TGTGCCAGCAGTACCCCTGGGCGGGGGAACAATGAGCAGTTCTTC
16 | TRBJ2-3 | . | TRBD2 | TRBV6-5 | CASSYRRGAYTDTQYF | TGTGCCAGCAGTTACCGGCGGGGGGCCTATACAGATACGCAGTATTTT